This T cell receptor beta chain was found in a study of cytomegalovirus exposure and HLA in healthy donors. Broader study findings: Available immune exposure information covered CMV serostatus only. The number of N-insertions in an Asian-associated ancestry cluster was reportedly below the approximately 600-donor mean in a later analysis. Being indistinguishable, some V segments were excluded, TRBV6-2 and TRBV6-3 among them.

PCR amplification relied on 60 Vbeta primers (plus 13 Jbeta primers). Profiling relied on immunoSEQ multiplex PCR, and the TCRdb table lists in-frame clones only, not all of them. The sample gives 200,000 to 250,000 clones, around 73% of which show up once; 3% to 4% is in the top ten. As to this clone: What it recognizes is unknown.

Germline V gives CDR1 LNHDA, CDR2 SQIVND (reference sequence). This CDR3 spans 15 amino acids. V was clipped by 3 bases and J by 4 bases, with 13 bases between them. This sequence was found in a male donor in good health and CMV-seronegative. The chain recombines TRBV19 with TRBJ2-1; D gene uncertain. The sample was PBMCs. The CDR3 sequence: CASSIPLTVYNEQFF. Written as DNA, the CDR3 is TGTGCCAGTAGTATCCCCCTCACAGTGTACAATGAGCAGTTCTTC. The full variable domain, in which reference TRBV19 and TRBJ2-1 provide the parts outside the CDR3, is DGGITQSPKYLFRKEGQNVTLSCEQNLNHDAMYWYRQDPGQGLRLIYYSQIVNDFQKGDIAEGYSVSREKKESFPLTVTSAQKNPTAFYLCASSIPLTVYNEQFFGPGTRLTVL.